The clone carrying this T cell receptor beta chain has a handful of counts. Its antigen is still unknown. This specimen belongs to a study of CD8 T cells in ankylosing spondylitis. The authors made TCR beta libraries by quantitative 5'-RACE with molecular barcodes. TCRdb reanalysed the 5' RACE reads using MiXCR and keeps one entry per CDR3 protein. This table holds about 510,000 distinct CDR3 sequences, 5.3% found once. Overall study findings and caveats: Characteristic, it appeared, of ankylosing spondylitis blood was a TCR beta motif of roughly eight highly homologous variants. As reported, disease-linked clones showed significant enrichment in matched ankylosing spondylitis synovial fluid. In the blood and synovial fluid of reactive arthritis, some motif variants had been previously reported. Clones linked to disease, bearing a CD8+ phenotype, were relatively rare in peripheral blood.

Between the trimmed V and J ends, which lost 6 bases and 8 bases, there was a span of 13 bases. Germline CDR1 is KGHSH and CDR2 is LQKENI. The CDR3 length is 12 residues. The chain carries TRBV18 and TRBJ1-1; D gene unclear. Sequencing input: blood, either unsorted or a sorted T cell fraction (not recorded which). The TCR comes from a male donor with ankylosing spondylitis. CDR3 protein: CASSPSQLEAFF. DNA of the CDR3: TGTGCCAGCTCCCCTTCGCAGCTCGAAGCTTTCTTT. The full variable domain, rest sourced from reference TRBV18 and TRBJ1-1, is NAGVMQNPRHLVRRRGQEARLRCSPMKGHSHVYWYRQLPEEGLKFMVYLQKENIIDESGMPKERFSAEFPKEGPSILRIQQVVRGDSAAYFCASSPSQLEAFFGQGTRLTVV.